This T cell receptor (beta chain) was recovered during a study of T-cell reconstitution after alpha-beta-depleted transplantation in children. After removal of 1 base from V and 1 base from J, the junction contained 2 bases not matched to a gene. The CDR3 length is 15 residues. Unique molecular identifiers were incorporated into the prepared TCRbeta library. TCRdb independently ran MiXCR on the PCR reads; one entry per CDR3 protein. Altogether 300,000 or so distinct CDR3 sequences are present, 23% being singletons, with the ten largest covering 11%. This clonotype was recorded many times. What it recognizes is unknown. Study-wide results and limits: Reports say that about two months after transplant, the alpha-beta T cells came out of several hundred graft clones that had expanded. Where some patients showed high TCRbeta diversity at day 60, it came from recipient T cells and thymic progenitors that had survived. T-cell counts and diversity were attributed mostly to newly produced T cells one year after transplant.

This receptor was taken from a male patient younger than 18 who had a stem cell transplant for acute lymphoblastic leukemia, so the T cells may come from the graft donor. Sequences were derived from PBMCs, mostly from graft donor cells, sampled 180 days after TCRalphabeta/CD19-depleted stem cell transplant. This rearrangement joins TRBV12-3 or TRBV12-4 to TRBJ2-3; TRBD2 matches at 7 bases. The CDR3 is CASSLGAGGTDTQYF. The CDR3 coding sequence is TGTGCCAGCAGTTTAGGGGCGGGGGGCACAGATACGCAGTATTTT.